The TCR beta chain described here comes from a study of T cell repertoires in cytomegalovirus infection. Study as a whole: Public signatures in TCR beta pointed to CMV infection and matching HLA type.

The sample holds many counts of this clonotype. Antigen specificity is unknown. V trimming: 4 bases; J trimming: 5 bases; junction bases outside the gene matches: 5. Germline V gives CDR1 SGHTA, CDR2 FQGNSA. This CDR3 contains 15 residues. TCRdb re-called the reads through MiXCR, storing one row per CDR3 protein. The top ten clones hold around 15% of a sample with approximately 910,000 distinct CDR3 sequences, 25% to 40% of them seen once. The source was cultured CD8+ T cells from PBMCs, collected from culture after CMV antigen stimulation. This chain links TRBV7-2 with TRBJ2-5; 12 bases align to TRBD2. This TCR was recovered from a human donor in good health (CMV status not recorded). Some clones in this sample may be carry-over from other donors' samples. The CDR3 sequence is CASSSSGGALETQYF. For the CDR3, the DNA is TGTGCCAGCAGCTCTAGCGGGGGGGCCTTGGAGACCCAGTACTTC. Full variable domain (remainder filled in from reference TRBV7-2 and TRBJ2-5): GAGVSQSPSNKVTEKGKDVELRCDPISGHTALYWYRQSLGQGLEFLIYFQGNSAPDKSGLPSDRFSAERTGGSVSTLTIQRTQQEDSAVYLCASSSSGGALETQYFGPGTRLLVL.